These 5 T cell receptor beta chains originate from one sample sequenced in a study of blood T cell repertoires in COVID-19. The assay was immunoSEQ multiplex PCR, and TCRdb's table has in-frame clones only and misses some. The sample includes about 68,000 clones, around 85% of them seen just once. The sequenced sample was peripheral blood. All receptors derive from a woman aged 55-69 years with acute or convalescent COVID-19.

This chain links TRBV19 with TRBJ2-1; 7 positions match TRBD2. Germline CDR1 is LNHDA and CDR2 is SQIVND (reference sequence). The CDR3 has 15 amino acids. J lost 4 bases, V lost 3 bases, and 6 bases had no gene match. CDR3 in amino acids: CASSIRGRGYNEQFF. CDR3 nucleotides: TGTGCCAGTAGTATCCGCGGGAGAGGGTACAATGAGCAGTTCTTC.

J is TRBJ2-7 and V is TRBV11-1; D possibly corresponds to TRBD1 (6 bases). Germline-derived CDR1 and CDR2 are SGHAT and FQDESV (reference sequence). V shed 4 bases and J shed 4 bases, with 8 bases lying between them. The CDR3 is 12 amino acids. Here the CDR3 reads CASSSDRYEQYF. For the CDR3, the DNA is TGTGCCAGCAGCTCGGACAGATACGAGCAGTACTTC.

This clone was detected a few times. The J gene is TRBJ1-2, the V gene TRBV5-8; unclear D gene. Per the germline V gene, CDR1 is SGHTS and CDR2 is YDEGEE. V was cut by 6 bases and J by 2 bases, with 17 bases left in between. The CDR3 is 15 amino acids. Here the CDR3 reads CASIRSPLGNYGYTF. CDR3 bases: TGTGCCAGCATCCGAAGCCCCCTCGGGAACTATGGCTACACCTTC. The full variable domain, in which reference TRBV5-8 and TRBJ1-2 provide the parts outside the CDR3, is EAGVTQSPTHLIKTRGQQATLRCSPISGHTSVYWYQQALGLGLQFLLWYDEGEERNRGNFPPRFSGRQFPNYSSELNVNALELEDSALYLCASIRSPLGNYGYTFGSGTRLTVV.

The rearrangement joins TRBV20-1 to TRBJ1-5, with 9 bases that match TRBD1. V trimming: 3 bases; J trimming: 7 bases; junction bases outside the gene matches: 4. The CDR3 runs 13 residues. CDR1 and CDR2 from the germline V gene are DFQATT and SNEGSKA (reference sequence). The CDR3 loop is CSASRQGGQPQHF. The CDR3 DNA reads as TGCAGTGCTAGTCGACAGGGGGGACAGCCCCAGCATTTT.

The chain recombines TRBV27 with TRBJ1-2; weak D call: TRBD1 (5 bases). This CDR3 region has 14 residues. V was clipped by 0 bases and J by 7 bases, with 12 bases between them. Germline V gene sequence: CDR1 MNHEY, CDR2 SMNVEV (reference sequence). This CDR3 reads CASSLSTDLGGYTF. The CDR3 region has the DNA TGTGCCAGCAGTTTATCGACAGATCTCGGTGGCTACACCTTC.